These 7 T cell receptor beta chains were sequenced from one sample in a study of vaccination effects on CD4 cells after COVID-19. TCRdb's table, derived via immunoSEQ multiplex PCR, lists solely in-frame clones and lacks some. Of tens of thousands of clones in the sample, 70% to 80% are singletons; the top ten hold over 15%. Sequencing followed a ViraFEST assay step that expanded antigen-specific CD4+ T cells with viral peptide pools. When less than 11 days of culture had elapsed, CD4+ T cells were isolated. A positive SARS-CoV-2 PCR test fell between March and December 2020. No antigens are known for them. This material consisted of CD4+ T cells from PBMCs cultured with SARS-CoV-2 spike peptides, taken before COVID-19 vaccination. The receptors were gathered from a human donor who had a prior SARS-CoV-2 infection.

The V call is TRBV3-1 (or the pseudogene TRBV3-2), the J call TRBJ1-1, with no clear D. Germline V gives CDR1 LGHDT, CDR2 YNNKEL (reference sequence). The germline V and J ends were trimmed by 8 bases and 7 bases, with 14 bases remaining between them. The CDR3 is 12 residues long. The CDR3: CASGGDKFEAFF. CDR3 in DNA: TGTGCCAGCGGCGGAGACAAGTTTGAAGCTTTCTTT.

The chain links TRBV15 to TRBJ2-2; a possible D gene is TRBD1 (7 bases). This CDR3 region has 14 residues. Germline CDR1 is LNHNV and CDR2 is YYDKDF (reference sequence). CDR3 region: CATSRQGGTGELFF. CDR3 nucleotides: TGTGCTACGAGCAGGCAGGGGGGCACCGGGGAGCTGTTTTTT.

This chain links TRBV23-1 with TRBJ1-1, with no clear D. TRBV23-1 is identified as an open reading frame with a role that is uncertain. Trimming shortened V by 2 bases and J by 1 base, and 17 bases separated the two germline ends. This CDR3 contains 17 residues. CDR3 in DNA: TGCGCCAGCAGTCAAGAGGACCCGGGGATAAGGAACACTGAAGCTTTCTTT. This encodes CASSQEDPGIRNTEAFF.

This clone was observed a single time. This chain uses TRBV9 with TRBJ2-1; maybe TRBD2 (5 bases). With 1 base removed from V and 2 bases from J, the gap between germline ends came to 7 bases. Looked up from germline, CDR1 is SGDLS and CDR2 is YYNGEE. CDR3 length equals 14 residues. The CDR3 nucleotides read TGTGCCAGCAGCGTATACGGGACCTACAATGAGCAGTTCTTC. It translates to CASSVYGTYNEQFF.

The CDR3 coding sequence is TGTGCCAGTACCCCACGGGGGGCTAGGGGCTACACCTTC. Translating gives CASTPRGARGYTF. The gene calls are TRBV19 and TRBJ1-2; D perhaps matches TRBD1 (6 bases). The CDR3 consists of 13 residues. CDR1 is LNHDA and CDR2 is SQIVND in the germline V gene (reference sequence). Trimming pared 7 bases from V and 8 bases from J, leaving 17 bases between.

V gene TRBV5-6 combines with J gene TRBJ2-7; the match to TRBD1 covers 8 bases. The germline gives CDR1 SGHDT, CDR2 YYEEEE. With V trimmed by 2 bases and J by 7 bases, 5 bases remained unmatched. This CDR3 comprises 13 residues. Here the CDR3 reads CASSFRGLGEQYF. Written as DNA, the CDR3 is TGTGCCAGCAGCTTCAGGGGGCTTGGTGAGCAGTACTTC.

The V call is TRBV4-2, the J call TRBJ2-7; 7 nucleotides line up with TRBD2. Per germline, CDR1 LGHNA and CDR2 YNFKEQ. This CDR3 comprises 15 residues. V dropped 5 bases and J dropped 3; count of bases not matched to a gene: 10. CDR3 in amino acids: CASSSPGTNFYEQYF. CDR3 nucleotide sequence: TGTGCCAGCAGCTCACCCGGGACTAACTTCTACGAGCAGTACTTC.